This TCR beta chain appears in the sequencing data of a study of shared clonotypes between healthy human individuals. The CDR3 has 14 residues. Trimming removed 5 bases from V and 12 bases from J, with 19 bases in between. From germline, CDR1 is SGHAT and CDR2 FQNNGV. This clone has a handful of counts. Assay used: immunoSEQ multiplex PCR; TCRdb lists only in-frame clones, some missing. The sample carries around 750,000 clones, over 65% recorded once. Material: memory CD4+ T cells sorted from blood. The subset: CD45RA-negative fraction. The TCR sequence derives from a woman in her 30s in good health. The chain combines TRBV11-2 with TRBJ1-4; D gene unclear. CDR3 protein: CASSPPRGVRELFF. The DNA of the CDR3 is TGTGCCAGCAGCCCCCCACGCGGGGTCCGGGAACTGTTTTTT. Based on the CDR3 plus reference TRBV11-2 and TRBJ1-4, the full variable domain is EAGVAQSPRYKIIEKRQSVAFWCNPISGHATLYWYQQILGQGPKLLIQFQNNGVVDDSQLPKDRFSAERLKGVDSTLKIQPAKLEDSAVYLCASSPPRGVRELFFGSGTQLSVL.